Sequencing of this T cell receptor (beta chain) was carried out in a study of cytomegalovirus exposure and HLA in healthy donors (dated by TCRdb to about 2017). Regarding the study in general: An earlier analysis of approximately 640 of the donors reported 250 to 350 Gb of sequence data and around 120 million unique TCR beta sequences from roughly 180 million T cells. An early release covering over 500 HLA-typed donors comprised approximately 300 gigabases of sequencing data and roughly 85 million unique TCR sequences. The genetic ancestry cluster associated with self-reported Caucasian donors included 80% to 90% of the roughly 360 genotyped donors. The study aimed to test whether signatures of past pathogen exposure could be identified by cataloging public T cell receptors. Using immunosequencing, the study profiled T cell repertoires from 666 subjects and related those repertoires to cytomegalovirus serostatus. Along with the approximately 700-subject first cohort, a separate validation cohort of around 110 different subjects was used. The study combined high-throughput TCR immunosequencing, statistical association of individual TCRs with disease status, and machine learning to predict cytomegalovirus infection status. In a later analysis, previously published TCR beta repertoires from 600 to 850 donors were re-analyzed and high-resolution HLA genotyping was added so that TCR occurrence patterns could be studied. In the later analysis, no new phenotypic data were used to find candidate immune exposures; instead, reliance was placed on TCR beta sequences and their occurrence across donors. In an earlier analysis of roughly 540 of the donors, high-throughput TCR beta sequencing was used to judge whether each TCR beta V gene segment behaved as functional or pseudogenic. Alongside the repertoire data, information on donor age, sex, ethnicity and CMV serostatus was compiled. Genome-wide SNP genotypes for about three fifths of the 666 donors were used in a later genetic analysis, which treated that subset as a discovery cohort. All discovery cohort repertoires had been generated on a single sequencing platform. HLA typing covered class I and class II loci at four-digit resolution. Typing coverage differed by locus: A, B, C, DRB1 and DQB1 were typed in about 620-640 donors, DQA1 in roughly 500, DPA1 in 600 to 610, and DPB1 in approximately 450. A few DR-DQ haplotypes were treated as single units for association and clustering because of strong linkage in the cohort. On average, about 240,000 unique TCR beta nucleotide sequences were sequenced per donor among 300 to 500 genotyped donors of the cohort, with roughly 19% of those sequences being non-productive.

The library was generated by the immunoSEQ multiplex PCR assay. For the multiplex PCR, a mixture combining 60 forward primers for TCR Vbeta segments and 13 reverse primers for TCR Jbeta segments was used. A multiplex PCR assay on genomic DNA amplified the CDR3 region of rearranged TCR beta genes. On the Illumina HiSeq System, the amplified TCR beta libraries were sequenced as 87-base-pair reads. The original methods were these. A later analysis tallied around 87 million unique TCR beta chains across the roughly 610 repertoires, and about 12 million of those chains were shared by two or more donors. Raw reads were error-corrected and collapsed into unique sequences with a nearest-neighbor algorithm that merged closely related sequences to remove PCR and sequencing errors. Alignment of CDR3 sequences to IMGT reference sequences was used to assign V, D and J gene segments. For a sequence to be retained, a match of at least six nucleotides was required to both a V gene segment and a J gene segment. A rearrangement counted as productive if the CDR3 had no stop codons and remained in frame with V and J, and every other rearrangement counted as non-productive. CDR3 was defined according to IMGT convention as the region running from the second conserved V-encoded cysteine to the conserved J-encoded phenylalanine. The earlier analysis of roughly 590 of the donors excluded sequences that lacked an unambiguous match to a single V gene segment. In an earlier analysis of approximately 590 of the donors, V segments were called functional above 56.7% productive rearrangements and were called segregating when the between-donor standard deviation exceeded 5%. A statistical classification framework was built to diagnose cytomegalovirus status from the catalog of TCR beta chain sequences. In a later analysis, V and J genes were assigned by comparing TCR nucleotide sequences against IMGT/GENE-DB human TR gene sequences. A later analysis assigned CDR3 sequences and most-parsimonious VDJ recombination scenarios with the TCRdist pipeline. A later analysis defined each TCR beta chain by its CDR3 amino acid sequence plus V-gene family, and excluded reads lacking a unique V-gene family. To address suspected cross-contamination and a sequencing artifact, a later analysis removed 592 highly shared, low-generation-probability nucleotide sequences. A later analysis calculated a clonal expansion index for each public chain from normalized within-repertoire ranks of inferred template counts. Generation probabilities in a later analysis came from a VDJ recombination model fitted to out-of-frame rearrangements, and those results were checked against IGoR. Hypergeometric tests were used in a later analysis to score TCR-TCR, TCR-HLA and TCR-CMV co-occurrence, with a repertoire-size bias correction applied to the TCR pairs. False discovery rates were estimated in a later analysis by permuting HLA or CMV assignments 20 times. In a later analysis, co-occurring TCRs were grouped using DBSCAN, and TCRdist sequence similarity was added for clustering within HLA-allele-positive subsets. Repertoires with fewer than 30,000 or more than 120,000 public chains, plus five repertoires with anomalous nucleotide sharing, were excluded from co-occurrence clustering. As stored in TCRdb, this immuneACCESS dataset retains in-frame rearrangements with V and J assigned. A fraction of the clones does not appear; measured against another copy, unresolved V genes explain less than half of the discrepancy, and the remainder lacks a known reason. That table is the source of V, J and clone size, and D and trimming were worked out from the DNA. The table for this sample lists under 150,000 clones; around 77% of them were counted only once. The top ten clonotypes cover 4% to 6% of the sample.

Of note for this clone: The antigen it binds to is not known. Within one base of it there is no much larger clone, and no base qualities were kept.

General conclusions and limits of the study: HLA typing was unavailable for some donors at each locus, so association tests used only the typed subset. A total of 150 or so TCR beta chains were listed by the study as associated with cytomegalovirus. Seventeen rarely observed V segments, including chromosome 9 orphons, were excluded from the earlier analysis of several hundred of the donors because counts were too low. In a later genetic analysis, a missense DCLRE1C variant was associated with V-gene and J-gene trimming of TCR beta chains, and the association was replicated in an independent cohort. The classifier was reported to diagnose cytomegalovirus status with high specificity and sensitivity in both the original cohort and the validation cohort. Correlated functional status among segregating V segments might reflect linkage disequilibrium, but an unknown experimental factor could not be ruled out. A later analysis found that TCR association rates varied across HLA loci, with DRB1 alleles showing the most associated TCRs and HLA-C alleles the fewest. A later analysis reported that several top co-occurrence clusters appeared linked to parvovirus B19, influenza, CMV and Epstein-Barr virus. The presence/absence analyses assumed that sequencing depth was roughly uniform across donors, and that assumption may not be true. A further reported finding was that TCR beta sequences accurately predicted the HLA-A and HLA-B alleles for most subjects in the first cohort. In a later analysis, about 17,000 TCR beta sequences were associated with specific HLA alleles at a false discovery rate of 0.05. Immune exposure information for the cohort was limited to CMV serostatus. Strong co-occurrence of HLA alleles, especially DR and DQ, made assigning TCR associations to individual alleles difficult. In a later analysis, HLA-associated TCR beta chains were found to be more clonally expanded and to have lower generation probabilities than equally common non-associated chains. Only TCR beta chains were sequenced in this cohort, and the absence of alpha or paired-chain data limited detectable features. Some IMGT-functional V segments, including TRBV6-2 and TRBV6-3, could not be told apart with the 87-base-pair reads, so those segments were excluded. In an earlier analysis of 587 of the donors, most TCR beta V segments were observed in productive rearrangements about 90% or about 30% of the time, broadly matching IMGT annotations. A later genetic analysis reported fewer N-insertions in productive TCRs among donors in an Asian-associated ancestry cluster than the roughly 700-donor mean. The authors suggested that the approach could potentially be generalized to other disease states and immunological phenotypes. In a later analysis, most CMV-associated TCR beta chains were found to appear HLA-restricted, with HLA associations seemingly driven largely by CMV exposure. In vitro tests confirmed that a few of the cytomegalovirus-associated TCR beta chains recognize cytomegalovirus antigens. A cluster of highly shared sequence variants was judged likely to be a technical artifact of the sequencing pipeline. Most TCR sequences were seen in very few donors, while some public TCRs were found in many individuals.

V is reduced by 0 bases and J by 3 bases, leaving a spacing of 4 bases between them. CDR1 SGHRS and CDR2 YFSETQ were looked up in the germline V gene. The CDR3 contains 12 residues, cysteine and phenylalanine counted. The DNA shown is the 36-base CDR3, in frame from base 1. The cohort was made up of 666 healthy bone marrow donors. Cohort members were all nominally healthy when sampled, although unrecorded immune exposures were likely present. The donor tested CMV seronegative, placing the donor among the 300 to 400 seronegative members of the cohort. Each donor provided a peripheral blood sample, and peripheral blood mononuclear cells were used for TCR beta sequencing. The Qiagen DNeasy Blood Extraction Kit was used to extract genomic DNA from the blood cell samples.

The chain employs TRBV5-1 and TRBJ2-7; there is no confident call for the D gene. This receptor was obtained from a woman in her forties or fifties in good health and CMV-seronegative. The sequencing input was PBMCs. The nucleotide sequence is TGCGCCAGCAGCTTGGACAACTACGAGCAGTACTTC. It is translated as CASSLDNYEQYF.